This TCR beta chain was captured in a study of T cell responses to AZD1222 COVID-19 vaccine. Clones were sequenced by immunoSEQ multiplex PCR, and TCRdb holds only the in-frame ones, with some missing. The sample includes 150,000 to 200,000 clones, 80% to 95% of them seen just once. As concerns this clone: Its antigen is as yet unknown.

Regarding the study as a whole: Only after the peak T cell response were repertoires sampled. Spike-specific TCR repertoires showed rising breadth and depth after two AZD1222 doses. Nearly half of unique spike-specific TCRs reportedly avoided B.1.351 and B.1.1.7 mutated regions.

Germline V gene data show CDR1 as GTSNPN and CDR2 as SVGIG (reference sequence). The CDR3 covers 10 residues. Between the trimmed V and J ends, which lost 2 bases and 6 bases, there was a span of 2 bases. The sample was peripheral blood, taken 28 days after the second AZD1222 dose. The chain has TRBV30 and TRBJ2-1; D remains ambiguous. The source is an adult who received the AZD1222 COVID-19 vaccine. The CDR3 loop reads CAWSFNEQFF. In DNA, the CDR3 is TGTGCCTGGAGTTTCAATGAGCAGTTCTTC. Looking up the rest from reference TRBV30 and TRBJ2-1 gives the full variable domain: SQTIHQWPATLVQPVGSPLSLECTVEGTSNPNLYWYRQAAGRGLQLLFYSVGIGQISSEVPQNLSASRPQDRQFILSSKKLLLSDSGFYLCAWSFNEQFFGPGTRLTVL.